This TCR beta chain was captured in a study of spatial heterogeneity in lung cancer. J was trimmed by 6 bases and V by 7 bases; bases with no gene match: 4. This CDR3 comprises 14 residues. CDR1 DFQATT and CDR2 SNEGSKA come from the germline V gene (reference sequence). Whole-study results and caveats: How many expanded intratumoral alpha and beta TCRs were present tracked the tumor mutation count, which was a count of nonsynonymous mutations.

This clonotype has at least ten counts. Its antigen remains unidentified. TCRdb independently ran MiXCR on the 5' RACE reads; one entry per CDR3 protein. Of around 11,000 distinct CDR3 sequences listed, 6% to 9.5% are singletons. Time point given: sample taken at primary tumor resection. V is TRBV20-1 and J is TRBJ1-6; 12 positions match TRBD1. This TCR derives from a female donor with early-stage non-small cell lung cancer. Sequencing was performed on lung tumor tissue, taken at surgery. CDR3 protein: CSGGQGAPNSPLHF. The CDR3 coding sequence is TGCAGTGGGGGACAGGGGGCTCCTAATTCACCCCTCCACTTT.